The subject of this entry is one TCR beta chain. CDR3 length equals 16 residues. The V gene's germline CDR1 is SGDLS and CDR2 YYNGEE. The germline V and J ends were trimmed by 0 bases and 2 bases, with 12 bases remaining between them. This specimen comes from a study of control samples from healthy donors and cancer patients. Here immunoSEQ multiplex PCR was the method, and the copy in TCRdb shows in-frame clones only, minus some. The sample has 400,000 to 450,000 clones; 80% to 95% are singletons. This chain joins TRBV9 and TRBJ1-3; a weak D match, TRBD1 (6 bases). Sequencing was carried out using PBMCs. The clonotype originates from a man in his forties or fifties with head and neck cancer. The CDR3 coding sequence is TGTGCCAGCAGCGTAGGTGGGGGGGGCACTGGAAACACCATATATTTT. Amino acids: CASSVGGGGTGNTIYF.